Listed here are 23 T cell receptor beta chains from one sample, sequenced in a study of T cells in Graves' hyperthyroidism and ophthalmopathy. The investigators amplified TCR beta CDR3 regions from RNA transcripts. Researchers ran a first-round RT-PCR on the TCR CDR3 using the HTBI primer set. TCRdb passed the multiplex PCR reads through MiXCR, listing each CDR3 protein once. This sample has 350,000 or so distinct CDR3 sequences, with 17% found just once. The sample taken for sequencing was blood. These TCRs come from a woman in her thirties with Graves' hyperthyroidism that later progressed to Graves' ophthalmopathy.

V usage is TRBV19 and J usage is TRBJ2-3; 9 bases are a match to TRBD1. There are 14 residues in the CDR3. V dropped 3 bases and J dropped 6; count of bases not matched to a gene: 4. Germline values: CDR1 LNHDA, CDR2 SQIVND (reference sequence). The CDR3 loop reads CASSIGQGRDTQYF. DNA of the CDR3: TGTGCCAGTAGTATCGGACAGGGGCGGGATACGCAGTATTTT.

The V call is TRBV30, the J call TRBJ2-2, with D tentatively TRBD1 (6 bases). From germline, CDR1 is GTSNPN and CDR2 SVGIG (reference sequence). V shed 2 bases and J shed 6 bases, with 16 bases lying between them. The length of the CDR3 is 15 residues. The CDR3: CAWSRRRGNPGELFF. The CDR3 region has the DNA TGTGCCTGGAGTAGGCGCAGGGGAAATCCCGGGGAGCTGTTTTTT.

In its sample, this clonotype was seen once. The chain joins TRBV5-1 to TRBJ2-2; D remains unclear. The length of the CDR3 is 13 residues. Between the trimmed V and J ends, which lost 4 bases and 3 bases, there was a span of 7 bases. The V gene's germline CDR1 is SGHRS and CDR2 YFSETQ. The CDR3 nucleotides are TGCGCCAGCAGCGCCTATTACACCGGGGAGCTGTTTTTT. Translated: CASSAYYTGELFF.

Ten or more counts support this clonotype. The gene calls are TRBV10-3 and TRBJ2-7, with TRBD2 identical over 7 bases. This CDR3 region has 15 residues. Trimming cost V 3 bases and J 2 bases; bases outside gene matches: 7. The germline V gene encodes CDR1 ENHRY and CDR2 SYGVKD. The CDR3 here is CAISDMGGGAYEQYF. CDR3 DNA: TGTGCCATCAGTGATATGGGCGGGGGAGCCTACGAGCAGTACTTC.

In this sample, this clonotype turned up many times. The J gene is TRBJ2-5, the V gene TRBV5-5, with 10 bases lining up with TRBD2. Trimming removed 4 bases from V and 4 bases from J; junction bases left unmatched: 4. This CDR3 has 14 amino acids. Per the germline V gene, CDR1 is SGHKS and CDR2 is YYEKEE (reference sequence). The CDR3 region has the DNA TGTGCCAGCAGCGGGGGACTAGCGACAGAGACCCAGTACTTC. Amino acid sequence: CASSGGLATETQYF.

The chain is built from TRBV19 and TRBJ2-7; D possibly matches TRBD1 or TRBD2 (5 bases each). The CDR3 totals 14 residues. The V gene lost 2 bases and the J gene lost 4 bases, with 12 bases spanning the gap. Germline V CDR1 and CDR2: LNHDA, SQIVND (reference sequence). The CDR3 DNA reads TGTGCCAGTAGTATAAGAGGGGCGTCATACGAGCAGTACTTC. It is translated as CASSIRGASYEQYF.

This clonotype was counted at least ten times. V is TRBV6-1 and J is TRBJ1-1; D call uncertain. The V and J ends lost 4 bases and 0 bases respectively, with 12 bases between them. The length of the CDR3 is 15 residues. From germline, CDR1 is MNHNS and CDR2 SASEGT. CDR3 sequence reads: CASSGVWTLNTEAFF. CDR3 sequence (DNA): TGTGCCAGCAGTGGGGTCTGGACCTTGAACACTGAAGCTTTCTTT.

This clonotype was recorded at least ten times. The V gene is TRBV12-3 or TRBV12-4, the J gene TRBJ2-1, with TRBD2 matching 12 bases. V gave up 6 bases and J gave up 6 bases; unmatched junction bases: 12. This CDR3 region has 17 residues. The CDR3 loop reads CASRPERGLAGVNEQFF. In nucleotides, the CDR3 is TGTGCCAGCAGGCCTGAGAGGGGACTAGCGGGTGTCAATGAGCAGTTCTTC.

This clonotype has at least ten counts. The chain carries TRBV6-5 and TRBJ2-7, with 9 bases aligning to TRBD2. This CDR3 is built from 14 residues. The trim removed 6 bases at V and 5 bases at J, leaving 8 bases unmatched. Germline V gene data show CDR1 as MNHEY and CDR2 as SVGAGI. The CDR3 protein is CASSSHRLADEQYF. CDR3 nucleotides: TGTGCCAGCAGCTCCCACCGACTAGCGGACGAGCAGTACTTC.

V is TRBV30 and J is TRBJ1-3; the match to TRBD1 covers 8 bases. This CDR3 spans 12 amino acids. Germline CDR1 GTSNPN, CDR2 SVGIG (reference sequence). After removal of 7 bases from V and 2 bases from J, the junction contained 1 base not matched to a gene. The CDR3 protein is CASDRAGNTIYF. The CDR3 DNA is TGTGCCTCGGACAGGGCTGGAAACACCATATATTTT. Combining the CDR3 with reference TRBV30 and TRBJ1-3 gives the whole variable domain SQTIHQWPATLVQPVGSPLSLECTVEGTSNPNLYWYRQAAGRGLQLLFYSVGIGQISSEVPQNLSASRPQDRQFILSSKKLLLSDSGFYLCASDRAGNTIYFGEGSWLTVV.

This clonotype was observed many times. The CDR3 coding sequence is TGTGCCAGCAGCTTGGGTAGGGGACCTCTGTACGAGCAGTACTTC. This translates into CASSLGRGPLYEQYF. This rearrangement joins TRBV5-5 to TRBJ2-7; the D call may be TRBD1 or TRBD2 (5 bases each). The germline V and J ends were trimmed by 0 bases and 4 bases, with 14 bases remaining between them. The germline V gene encodes CDR1 SGHKS and CDR2 YYEKEE (reference sequence). This CDR3 has 15 amino acids.

The chain is built from TRBV12-3 or TRBV12-4 and TRBJ1-2; no reliable D call. The ends were cut back, 6 bases at V and 0 bases at J, with 11 bases in the middle. The CDR3 has 14 residues. This CDR3 is CASRPAGTNYGYTF. The CDR3 nucleotides read TGTGCCAGCAGGCCCGCCGGGACTAACTATGGCTACACCTTC.

This clonotype was seen at least ten times. The rearrangement links TRBV12-3 or TRBV12-4 to TRBJ2-5, with D perhaps assigned TRBD1 or TRBD2 (6 bases each). The CDR3 is 14 amino acids. Trimming took off 5 bases at V and 5 bases at J, with 15 bases between the two ends. In DNA, the CDR3 is TGTGCCAGCAGTAACAGGGCCCGGGGGGAGACCCAGTACTTC. As protein: CASSNRARGETQYF.

The chain couples TRBV12-3 or TRBV12-4 to TRBJ2-4, with D unresolved. The CDR3 is 11 amino acids. The V gene lost 7 bases and the J gene lost 4 bases, with 5 bases spanning the gap. For the CDR3, the DNA is TGTGCCAGCACCGAAAAAAACATTCAGTACTTC. It specifies CASTEKNIQYF.

A few counts support this clonotype. The chain recombines TRBV12-3 or TRBV12-4 with TRBJ1-5; D remains ambiguous. This CDR3 has 14 residues. V was trimmed by 4 bases and J by 6 bases, leaving 13 bases between them. The CDR3 nucleotides read TGTGCCAGCAGTTGGAGGCGAGGGAGTCAGCCCCAGCATTTT. This gives the protein CASSWRRGSQPQHF.

This clonotype has at least ten counts. The chain employs TRBV10-2 and TRBJ2-7, with 12 nucleotides matching TRBD2. CDR1 and CDR2 from the germline V gene are WSHSY and SAAADI. Trimming at V came to 9 bases and at J to 2 bases, leaving 5 bases not matched to a gene. This CDR3 region has 14 residues. The CDR3, as DNA: TGCGCCAGTACACTAGCGGGGGGAACCTACGAGCAGTACTTC. It encodes CASTLAGGTYEQYF.

This clonotype was found a few times. The chain couples TRBV7-6 to TRBJ1-1, with D possibly TRBD1 on 6 matching bases. V dropped 1 base and J dropped 4 bases, with 19 bases sitting between them. The CDR3 has 17 residues. The V gene's germline CDR1 is SGHVS and CDR2 FNYEAQ. The DNA of the CDR3 is TGTGCCAGCAGCTTAGGTGGGGGGCGGGGGGCGAGCACTGAAGCTTTCTTT. Its protein is CASSLGGGRGASTEAFF.

Many counts were recorded for this clonotype. The V call is TRBV20-1, the J call TRBJ2-7; D may be TRBD1 (5 bases). Germline values: CDR1 DFQATT, CDR2 SNEGSKA (reference sequence). The V end lost 6 bases, the J end lost 0 bases, and 18 bases lay between the germline ends. There are 15 residues in the CDR3. CDR3: CSATKRQMSSYEQYF. The CDR3 region has the DNA TGCAGTGCAACCAAACGACAGATGAGCTCCTACGAGCAGTACTTC.

This clonotype was seen ten or more times. V usage is TRBV6-5 and J usage is TRBJ1-2; tentative D call: TRBD1 (5 bases). Trimming stripped 2 bases from V and 4 bases from J, with 8 bases between. Germline CDR1 MNHEY, CDR2 SVGAGI. The CDR3 is 13 amino acids. The CDR3 region has the DNA TGTGCCAGCAGTTACCCCGGGGGCTATGGCTACACCTTC. Its protein product is CASSYPGGYGYTF.

The gene calls are TRBV13 and TRBJ2-7; 12 bases agree with TRBD1. Germline V lookup: CDR1 PRHDT, CDR2 FYEKMQ (reference sequence). The CDR3 has 15 amino acids. After removal of 4 bases from V and 4 bases from J, the junction contained 5 bases not matched to a gene. The CDR3 DNA follows: TGTGCCAGCAGCTCGAAGGGACAGGGGGCATACGAGCAGTACTTC. Protein: CASSSKGQGAYEQYF.

A note on this clonotype: A single base separates this from a much larger clone, so it may be a read error. This chain uses TRBV20-1 with TRBJ2-7, with 9 bases that match TRBD2. The V gene end was trimmed by 6 bases and the J gene end by 5 bases; junction bases not matched to a gene: 17. CDR3 length: 16 amino acids. Germline assignment: CDR1 DFQATT and CDR2 SNEGSKA (reference sequence). The CDR3 loop is CSAPGVGVAGADEQYF. In DNA, the CDR3 is TGCAGTGCCCCCGGGGTGGGAGTAGCGGGAGCGGACGAGCAGTACTTC.

This clonotype was counted at least ten times. The V gene is TRBV27, the J gene TRBJ2-3; possibly TRBD2 for D (6 bases). The CDR3 sequence is 15 residues long. V was cut by 3 bases and J by 3 bases, with 13 bases left in between. Germline V gene lookup returns CDR1 MNHEY and CDR2 SMNVEV (reference sequence). Here the CDR3 reads CASSLGGLQTDTQYF. The CDR3 DNA is TGTGCCAGCAGTTTGGGGGGTTTGCAAACAGATACGCAGTATTTT.

This clonotype came up many times. J is TRBJ1-2 and V is TRBV27, with TRBD1 as a possible D gene (6 bases). Germline values: CDR1 MNHEY, CDR2 SMNVEV (reference sequence). Deletions cut 4 bases from V and 6 bases from J, with 18 bases between. The CDR3 has 15 residues. For the CDR3, the DNA is TGTGCCAGCAGTTCCTCGTCTGGCCGGGGGCATGGCTACACCTTC. Amino acid sequence: CASSSSSGRGHGYTF.